A selection of T cell receptor beta chains follows, all from one sample in a study of T cell responses to AZD1222 COVID-19 vaccine. Only in-frame clones appear in the TCRdb table, and some are missing; sequencing was by immunoSEQ multiplex PCR. Of 150,000 to 190,000 clones listed, more than 85% are singletons. The source material was peripheral blood, sampled after recovery from COVID-19. Receptor source: an adult who had recovered from COVID-19. The CDR3 runs from the conserved cysteine through the conserved F or W. The order of the fields is clone size, D gene, J gene, V gene, CDR3 DNA, CDR3 protein. D genes are given only for firm matches. A row's size may be missing; if present it is once, few, many or a size class.

NA	TRBD1	TRBJ1-2	TRBV15	TGTGCCACCAGCAGAGGGGACAGTAACTATGGCTACACCTTC	CATSRGDSNYGYTF
NA	NA	TRBJ2-7	TRBV19	TGTGCCAGTAGTATGGATAGGAGCTACGAGCAGTACTTC	CASSMDRSYEQYF
NA	NA	TRBJ1-1	TRBV15	TGTGCCACCAGCGTCCCCGACGGGGGGCGGGGGACTGAAGCTTTCTTT	CATSVPDGGRGTEAFF
NA	NA	TRBJ1-3	TRBV4-1	TGCGCCAGCAGCCAAGATCAGACACAGCTAAGCTCTGGAAACACCATATATTTT	CASSQDQTQLSSGNTIYF
NA	TRBD1	TRBJ2-7	TRBV5-1	TGCGCCAGCAGCTTGGGTCAGGGGGTCTCCTACGAGCAGTACTTC	CASSLGQGVSYEQYF
NA	NA	TRBJ1-6	TRBV7-9	TGTGCCAGCAGCTTAGGTTCAGGTCTAGTCCTCCACTTT	CASSLGSGLVLHF
NA	NA	TRBJ2-3	TRBV15	TGTGCCACCAGCAGGCCCCGGGGAAATATGCATACGCAGTATTTT	CATSRPRGNMHTQYF
NA	NA	TRBJ1-2	TRBV23-1	TGCGCTATTCCCCCGGGGGCCGATGGCTACACCTTC	CAIPPGADGYTF
NA	NA	TRBJ1-1	TRBV3-1/TRBV3-2	TGTGCCAGCAGCCAGTCTCGGGAAGGCGTGACTTTCTTT	CASSQSREGVTFF
NA	NA	TRBJ1-1	TRBV19	TGTGCCAGTGGAGACAGACCGAACACTGAAGCTTTCTTT	CASGDRPNTEAFF
NA	TRBD1	TRBJ1-1	TRBV11-1	TGTGCCAGCAGCCGGACAGGGGGCAACGCTGAAGCTTTCTTT	CASSRTGGNAEAFF
NA	TRBD2	TRBJ2-5	TRBV5-4	TGTGCCAGCAGCTTGGGACTAGCGGGAGCACGAGAGACCCAGTACTTC	CASSLGLAGARETQYF
NA	NA	TRBJ1-3	TRBV6-6	TGTGCCAGCAGTACAGGGGGAAACACCATATATTTT	CASSTGGNTIYF
NA	TRBD2	TRBJ2-1	TRBV29-1	TGCAGCGTTGGCCCACTAGCGGGCCTTAACAATGAGCAGTTCTTC	CSVGPLAGLNNEQFF
NA	TRBD2	TRBJ2-1	TRBV6-6	TGTGCCAGCAGCCGCACCTCTCCCTCGACTAGCGGGGCTTTCTACAATGAGCAGTTCTTC	CASSRTSPSTSGAFYNEQFF
NA	TRBD2	TRBJ2-2	TRBV9	TGTGCCAGCAGCGTAGAATTCCAGAAGCGGGGGGGCCCAGGGGATCTGTTTTTT	CASSVEFQKRGGPGDLFF
NA	NA	TRBJ1-3	TRBV7-9	TGTGCCAGCAGCTTACGCGTAGGGTTAGGATCTGGAAACACCATATATTTT	CASSLRVGLGSGNTIYF
NA	TRBD2	TRBJ2-3	TRBV4-2	TGTGCCAGCAGTTATTCTGGGGGGGAAGGCACAGATACGCAGTATTTT	CASSYSGGEGTDTQYF
NA	TRBD2	TRBJ2-7	TRBV9	TGTGCCAGCAGCGTAGAGGCTAGCGGTCCATACGAGCAGTACTTC	CASSVEASGPYEQYF
once	NA	TRBJ2-5	TRBV28	TGTGCCAGCAGTCTCACTCAAGAGACCCAGTACTTC	CASSLTQETQYF
NA	NA	TRBJ1-5	TRBV19	TGTGCCAGTAGTACAACAGGGAACACCAATCAGCCCCAGCATTTT	CASSTTGNTNQPQHF